The present TCR beta chain was sequenced within a study of regulatory T cells in long-lasting Graves disease. This clonotype was detected only once. CDR3-region Arm-PCR and iRepertoire HTBI primers produced the TCR beta libraries. TCRdb re-analysed the multiplex PCR reads in MiXCR, keeping a single row per CDR3 protein. The table includes roughly 450,000 distinct CDR3 sequences, about 20% detected once. This CDR3 has 14 residues. V trimming: 5 bases; J trimming: 5 bases; junction bases outside the gene matches: 8. Germline V gives CDR1 LNHDA, CDR2 SQIVND (reference sequence). Time point described: persistent/refractory GD, antithyroid drugs over 5 years with positive TRAb. The TCR library used RNA extracted from PBMCs.

The gene calls are TRBV19 and TRBJ2-7; 8 bases match TRBD2. The TCR comes from a female donor with Graves disease. Sequencing used peripheral blood mononuclear cells (PBMCs), obtained when the disease was refractory, from a patient treated with antithyroid drugs. Written as DNA, the CDR3 is TGTGCCAGTAGTGGAGGTAGCGGGATCAACGAGCAGTACTTC. It translates to CASSGGSGINEQYF.